The clone carrying this T cell receptor (beta chain) was recorded a few times. The antigen remains undetermined. The data are from a study of post-analysis software for immune sequencing data. Trimming took 0 bases from V and 4 from J, leaving 9 bases between them. Per the germline V gene, CDR1 is MNHEY and CDR2 is SVGAGI. The CDR3 runs 14 residues. Built from TCR beta cDNA, the libraries had unique molecular identifiers in them. MiXCR, run by TCRdb on the PCR reads, gives a single entry per CDR3 protein. The sample shows fewer than 850,000 distinct CDR3 sequences, 30% of them seen only once. Overall study results and limits: TRBV5-6, TRBV5-1 and TRBV20-1 were among 4 or 5 TRBV segments more frequent in patients than controls.

This clonotype originated in a girl aged 10-17 years with multiple sclerosis. The sample was blood. The chain recombines TRBV6-5 with TRBJ1-1, with D possibly TRBD1 on 6 matching bases. The CDR3 DNA follows: TGTGCCAGCAGTTACTCGTCCAGGGGCACTGAAGCTTTCTTT. Amino acid sequence: CASSYSSRGTEAFF.